A selection of T cell receptor beta chains follows, all from one sample in a study of OX40 agonist ivuxolimab in advanced cancers. Assay used: immunoSEQ multiplex PCR; TCRdb lists only in-frame clones, some missing. Of 30,000 to 40,000 clones detected, 80% to 90% appear once; the ten largest clones hold around 41%. The sequences come from CD4+ or CD8+ T cells sorted from blood, collected in a trial of the OX40 agonist ivuxolimab. The receptor set was obtained from an adult with an advanced solid tumor such as melanoma, head and neck, liver or kidney cancer. The CDR3 runs from the conserved cysteine through the conserved F or W. The D gene is left open where the match is weak. Clone size is stated in some rows and not others, as once, few, many or a class when expanded.

D gene | J gene | clone size | V gene | CDR3 protein | CDR3 DNA
NA | TRBJ1-5 | NA | TRBV19 | CASSIMGSEFNQPQHF | TGTGCCAGTAGTATAATGGGTTCCGAATTCAATCAGCCCCAGCATTTT
TRBD1 | TRBJ2-3 | NA | TRBV2 | CASSGGTGTDTQYF | TGTGCCAGCAGTGGGGGGACAGGGACAGATACGCAGTATTTT
TRBD1 | TRBJ2-7 | NA | TRBV5-1 | CASSLSPGQVEQYF | TGCGCCAGCAGCTTAAGCCCGGGACAGGTCGAGCAGTACTTC
TRBD1 | TRBJ2-5 | NA | TRBV6-1 | CASSNYRGTGETQYF | TGTGCCAGCAGTAACTACAGGGGGACGGGGGAGACCCAGTACTTC
TRBD1 | TRBJ2-2 | NA | TRBV27 | CASSSFDRATGELFF | TGTGCCAGCAGTTCGTTCGACAGGGCCACCGGGGAGCTGTTTTTT
NA | TRBJ1-3 | NA | TRBV4-3 | CASSQVEGNTIYF | TGCGCCAGCAGCCAAGTGGAGGGAAACACCATATATTTT
TRBD1 | TRBJ2-3 | NA | TRBV7-3 | CASSTGVGDTDTQYF | TGTGCCAGCAGTACAGGGGTAGGGGACACAGATACGCAGTATTTT
NA | TRBJ2-5 | NA | TRBV28 | CASIGPRTAQETQYF | TGTGCCAGCATCGGTCCGCGGACAGCACAAGAGACCCAGTACTTC
NA | TRBJ2-7 | few | TRBV7-7 | CASSLFATGGYEQYF | TGTGCTAGCAGCTTATTCGCGACTGGGGGTTACGAGCAGTACTTC
NA | TRBJ2-2 | few | TRBV27 | CASSSRAGTGELFF | TGTGCCAGCAGTTCCAGGGCGGGCACCGGGGAGCTGTTTTTT
TRBD1 | TRBJ2-2 | NA | TRBV19 | CASSADRGNAGELFF | TGTGCCAGTAGTGCCGACAGGGGTAACGCCGGGGAGCTGTTTTTT
NA | TRBJ2-7 | NA | TRBV27 | CASGFGAYEQYF | TGTGCCAGCGGGTTCGGGGCCTACGAGCAGTACTTC
TRBD1 | TRBJ1-1 | NA | TRBV4-1 | CASSQDGTGVAEAFF | TGCGCCAGCAGCCAAGACGGGACAGGGGTTGCTGAAGCTTTCTTT
NA | TRBJ2-2 | NA | TRBV11-2 | CASSSFNRYTGELFF | TGTGCCAGCAGCTCATTCAACAGATACACCGGGGAGCTGTTTTTT
NA | TRBJ1-1 | NA | TRBV9 | CASSASAGPNTEAFF | TGTGCCAGCAGCGCTTCCGCGGGACCCAACACTGAAGCTTTCTTT
NA | TRBJ2-3 | NA | TRBV2 | CASSEAIGRGTSTDTQYF | TGTGCCAGCAGTGAAGCGATCGGCAGGGGGACTAGCACAGATACGCAGTATTTT
NA | TRBJ2-7 | NA | TRBV13 | CASSLGRTSGEQYF | TGTGCCAGCAGCTTAGGCCGGACTTCGGGTGAGCAGTACTTC
NA | TRBJ2-7 | NA | TRBV7-6 | CASSLQTMGEQYF | TGTGCCAGCAGCTTACAGACTATGGGAGAGCAGTACTTC
NA | TRBJ2-7 | NA | TRBV11-2 | CASSLVGWGEQYF | TGTGCCAGCAGCTTAGTGGGCTGGGGCGAGCAGTACTTC
NA | TRBJ1-5 | NA | TRBV2 | CASNRGWSNQPQHF | TGTGCCAGCAACCGGGGTTGGAGCAATCAGCCCCAGCATTTT
NA | TRBJ2-7 | NA | TRBV6-5 | CASSTIGVSYEQYF | TGTGCCAGCAGTACTATAGGGGTCTCCTACGAGCAGTACTTC
NA | TRBJ2-7 | NA | TRBV5-4 | CASSYGYEQYF | TGTGCCAGCAGCTACGGATACGAGCAGTACTTC
NA | TRBJ1-2 | NA | TRBV28 | CASSGTYSNYGYTF | TGTGCCAGCAGCGGGACATATTCTAACTATGGCTACACCTTC
NA | TRBJ2-2 | NA | TRBV9 | CASSSKGRRGPGELFF | TGTGCCAGCAGCTCGAAGGGAAGGAGGGGGCCAGGGGAGCTGTTTTTT
NA | TRBJ2-3 | NA | TRBV30 | CAWSVVVGADTQYF | TGTGCCTGGAGTGTGGTAGTGGGCGCAGATACGCAGTATTTT
NA | TRBJ2-5 | NA | TRBV9 | CASSVGFTGGPKEETQYF | TGTGCCAGCAGCGTAGGGTTTACTGGCGGGCCGAAGGAGGAGACCCAGTACTTC
TRBD2 | TRBJ2-1 | NA | TRBV2 | CASSERGAGGLYNEQFF | TGTGCCAGCAGTGAAAGGGGAGCGGGGGGCCTTTACAATGAGCAGTTCTTC
NA | TRBJ1-4 | NA | TRBV6-5 | CASTLGGGEKLFF | TGTGCCAGCACTCTAGGGGGAGGTGAAAAACTGTTTTTT
NA | TRBJ2-3 | NA | TRBV5-4 | CASSVDTDTQYF | TGTGCCAGCAGCGTAGACACAGATACGCAGTATTTT
NA | TRBJ2-7 | NA | TRBV28 | CASSLTYEQYF | TGTGCCAGCAGTTTAACCTACGAGCAGTACTTC
NA | TRBJ1-6 | NA | TRBV13 | CASSDGYNSPLHF | TGTGCCAGCAGCGACGGCTATAATTCACCCCTCCACTTT
NA | TRBJ1-1 | NA | TRBV5-4 | CATGGTEAFF | TGTGCCACCGGGGGCACTGAAGCTTTCTTT
NA | TRBJ2-5 | NA | TRBV30 | CAWSFGQETQYF | TGTGCCTGGAGTTTCGGTCAAGAGACCCAGTACTTC
NA | TRBJ2-5 | NA | TRBV5-6 | CASSLVAEQETQYF | TGTGCCAGCAGCTTGGTGGCAGAACAAGAGACCCAGTACTTC
NA | TRBJ2-7 | NA | TRBV7-2 | CASSLAQGRISYEQYF | TGTGCCAGCAGCCTCGCACAGGGAAGGATCTCCTACGAGCAGTACTTC
NA | TRBJ1-1 | NA | TRBV5-1 | CASSSTWSEDEAFF | TGCGCCAGCAGCTCGACGTGGTCGGAAGATGAAGCTTTCTTT
NA | TRBJ1-3 | NA | TRBV11-2 | CASSLAGSGNTIYF | TGTGCCAGCAGCTTAGCAGGGTCTGGAAACACCATATATTTT
TRBD1 | TRBJ1-3 | NA | TRBV13 | CASSDRDSGNTIYF | TGTGCCAGCAGCGACAGGGACTCTGGAAACACCATATATTTT
NA | TRBJ2-7 | NA | TRBV19 | CASGVAGAPHEQYF | TGTGCCAGCGGGGTGGCAGGGGCCCCCCACGAGCAGTACTTC
NA | TRBJ2-1 | NA | TRBV7-8 | CASSLAPVRGDEQFF | TGTGCCAGCAGCTTAGCCCCCGTGAGAGGGGATGAGCAGTTCTTC
NA | TRBJ2-7 | NA | TRBV11-2 | CASSLVRGAPYEQYF | TGTGCCAGCAGCTTAGTCCGGGGCGCCCCCTACGAGCAGTACTTC
NA | TRBJ2-3 | NA | TRBV29-1 | CSVPTDTQYF | TGCAGCGTGCCAACAGATACGCAGTATTTT
TRBD2 | TRBJ2-1 | NA | TRBV28 | CASSFLAGGQSEQFF | TGTGCCAGCAGTTTTTTAGCGGGGGGGCAAAGTGAGCAGTTCTTC
TRBD1 | TRBJ2-5 | NA | TRBV6-6 | CASSALDRGQTTQYF | TGTGCCAGCAGTGCCCTTGACAGGGGGCAAACGACCCAGTACTTC